Shown below are 18 T cell receptor beta chains from a single sample sequenced in a study of T cells in localized non-small cell lung cancer. Using immunoSEQ multiplex PCR, the repertoire was profiled, and TCRdb retains in-frame clones only, with some absent. The sample carries nearly 25,000 clones, about 86% recorded once. The specimen comprised peripheral blood, sampled before any cancer treatment. The receptors derive from a male donor at least 60 years old with stage II squamous cell lung carcinoma.

The V gene is TRBV5-1, the J gene TRBJ2-1, with D possibly TRBD1 on 6 matching bases. The CDR3 is 15 residues long. Trimming stripped 7 bases from V and 1 base from J, with 15 bases between. CDR1 and CDR2 from the germline V gene are SGHRS and YFSETQ. Written as DNA, the CDR3 is TGCGCCAGCCAAGCCCGACAGGCTTCCTACAATGAGCAGTTCTTC. Its protein product is CASQARQASYNEQFF.

The chain uses TRBV2 and TRBJ1-4; 10 bases agree with TRBD1. The CDR3 loop spans 15 amino acids. CDR1 is SNHLY, CDR2 FYNNEI, per germline. With V trimmed by 1 base and J by 8 bases, 4 bases remained unmatched. CDR3 DNA sequence: TGTGCCAGCAGTGAAGGGGGACAGGGGTACGAAAAACTGTTTTTT. It translates to CASSEGGQGYEKLFF. The full variable domain, with the rest looked up from reference TRBV2 and TRBJ1-4, is EPEVTQTPSHQVTQMGQEVILRCVPISNHLYFYWYRQILGQKVEFLVSFYNNEISEKSEIFDDQFSVERPDGSNFTLKIRSTKLEDSAMYFCASSEGGQGYEKLFFGSGTQLSVL.

The chain joins TRBV19 to TRBJ2-2; TRBD1 matches at 7 bases. The V and J ends lost 3 bases and 7 bases, in that order; junction bases with no gene match: 5. The CDR3 consists of 14 residues. CDR1 is LNHDA and CDR2 is SQIVND in the germline V gene (reference sequence). The CDR3 nucleotides are TGTGCCAGTAGTATGAGGGGGCAAGTCGGGGAGCTGTTTTTT. Residues: CASSMRGQVGELFF. The whole variable domain, filled in from reference TRBV19 and TRBJ2-2, reads DGGITQSPKYLFRKEGQNVTLSCEQNLNHDAMYWYRQDPGQGLRLIYYSQIVNDFQKGDIAEGYSVSREKKESFPLTVTSAQKNPTAFYLCASSMRGQVGELFFGEGSRLTVL.

J is TRBJ1-6 and V is TRBV25-1; D might be TRBD1 (6 bases). V dropped 6 bases and J dropped 7 bases, with 16 bases sitting between them. This CDR3 spans 15 amino acids. Germline V gives CDR1 MGHDK, CDR2 SYGVNS. The CDR3 DNA follows: TGTGCCAGCAGAGTCCCTGGGGGGGCGAATTCACCCCTCCACTTT. It codes for CASRVPGGANSPLHF.

The V call is TRBV7-9, the J call TRBJ1-4; tentative D call: TRBD1 (5 bases). Germline assignment: CDR1 SEHNR and CDR2 FQNEAQ (reference sequence). CDR3 length equals 15 residues. Between the trimmed V and J ends, which lost 4 bases and 8 bases, there was a span of 17 bases. CDR3 coding DNA: TGTGCCAGCAGCTCGGAGCAGGGCTATGGGGAAAAACTGTTTTTT. Protein product: CASSSEQGYGEKLFF.

J is TRBJ2-3 and V is TRBV5-8; 11 bases map to TRBD2. This CDR3 contains 17 residues. CDR1 is SGHTS and CDR2 is YDEGEE in the germline V gene. Germline trimming cut 1 base from V and 2 bases from J; bases unmatched to any gene: 6. The CDR3 loop is CASSLLTSGGITDTQYF. Here the CDR3 DNA reads TGTGCCAGCAGCTTGTTAACTAGCGGGGGAATCACAGATACGCAGTATTTT.

The chain links TRBV18 to TRBJ2-7; no reliable D call. V gave up 4 bases and J gave up 3 bases, with 16 bases separating them. The CDR3 consists of 15 residues. Germline V gene lookup returns CDR1 KGHSH and CDR2 LQKENI. The CDR3 nucleotides are TGTGCCAGCTCACGAGATATCGGGCCCCACTACGAGCAGTACTTC. Translated: CASSRDIGPHYEQYF.

The CDR3 sequence: CASSLVDSMNTEAFF. The DNA for the CDR3 is TGTGCCAGCAGCTTGGTGGACAGCATGAACACTGAAGCTTTCTTT. The V call is TRBV5-6, the J call TRBJ1-1; possibly TRBD1 for D (6 bases). CDR3 length: 15 residues. V lost 0 bases, J lost 0 bases, and 9 bases lay in between. Germline V gives CDR1 SGHDT, CDR2 YYEEEE.

Here the CDR3 reads CASSPPYTEAFF. The CDR3 nucleotides read TGTGCCAGCAGTCCGCCGTACACTGAAGCTTTCTTT. The chain uses TRBV28 and TRBJ1-1; no firm D call. Trimming took 5 bases from V and 3 from J, leaving 7 bases between them. CDR1 and CDR2 (germline): MDHEN, SYDVKM. The CDR3 extends over 12 amino acids.

By proportion, this clone is medium-sized. In the same sample, other DNA sequences code for this CDR3. The gene calls are TRBV9 and TRBJ1-6, with D tentatively TRBD1 (5 bases). Trimming pared 3 bases from V and 7 bases from J, leaving 14 bases between. Germline lookup yields CDR1 SGDLS and CDR2 YYNGEE. The CDR3 has 15 residues. In nucleotides, the CDR3 is TGTGCCAGCAGCGCGGCGGGACGGGGGAATTCACCCCTCCACTTT. Residues: CASSAAGRGNSPLHF.

The V call is TRBV11-2, the J call TRBJ2-7; D uncertain. Germline V gives CDR1 SGHAT, CDR2 FQNNGV. This CDR3 region has 16 residues. V gave up 2 bases and J gave up 1 base, with 15 bases separating them. The CDR3 spells CASSLSQAWGSYEQYF. The CDR3 DNA sequence: TGTGCCAGCAGCTTAAGCCAGGCCTGGGGTTCCTACGAGCAGTACTTC.

The chain joins TRBV28 to TRBJ2-7; D call uncertain. From germline, CDR1 is MDHEN and CDR2 SYDVKM. The CDR3 loop spans 12 amino acids. V gave up 3 bases and J gave up 10 bases, with 13 bases separating them. DNA of the CDR3: TGTGCCAGCAGTTTTAGTCTCTCCTTTCAGTACTTC. Its translation: CASSFSLSFQYF.

This clone was detected once. The rearrangement uses TRBV19 and TRBJ2-3; D gene ambiguous. The CDR3 consists of 13 residues. The ends were cut back, 5 bases at V and 2 bases at J, with 8 bases in the middle. CDR1 and CDR2 from the germline V gene are LNHDA and SQIVND (reference sequence). CDR3 loop: CASSVTPTDTQYF. The CDR3 DNA is TGTGCCAGTAGTGTGACACCCACAGATACGCAGTATTTT.

The J gene is TRBJ1-2, the V gene TRBV19; 7 bases fit TRBD1. CDR1 is LNHDA, CDR2 SQIVND, per germline (reference sequence). This CDR3 spans 14 amino acids. The ends lost 3 bases at V and 1 base at J; junction bases unmatched: 2. In nucleotides, the CDR3 is TGTGCCAGTAGTATCCGACAGGGTAACTATGGCTACACCTTC. Translation gives CASSIRQGNYGYTF. The complete variable domain, with remaining parts taken from reference TRBV19 and TRBJ1-2, reads DGGITQSPKYLFRKEGQNVTLSCEQNLNHDAMYWYRQDPGQGLRLIYYSQIVNDFQKGDIAEGYSVSREKKESFPLTVTSAQKNPTAFYLCASSIRQGNYGYTFGSGTRLTVV.

This clone came up a few times. The CDR3 region has the DNA TGCGCCAGCAGCTTGGACGGATTCTCCTACGAGCAGTACTTC. Its translation is CASSLDGFSYEQYF. The chain combines TRBV5-1 with TRBJ2-7; D unresolved. CDR3 length equals 14 residues. V shed 0 bases and J shed 0 bases, with 7 bases lying between them. Per germline, CDR1 SGHRS and CDR2 YFSETQ.

The chain is built from TRBV9 and TRBJ2-5; D remains ambiguous. Germline values: CDR1 SGDLS, CDR2 YYNGEE. There are 15 residues in the CDR3. Trimming pared 0 bases from V and 5 bases from J, leaving 14 bases between. This chain's CDR3 is CASSVVGVGTETQYF. The DNA of the CDR3 is TGTGCCAGCAGCGTAGTTGGGGTGGGCACGGAGACCCAGTACTTC.

The CDR3: CASSVVVGSTGELFF. Written as DNA, the CDR3 is TGTGCCAGCAGCGTAGTAGTAGGGAGCACCGGGGAGCTGTTTTTT. This chain links TRBV9 with TRBJ2-2; D is perhaps TRBD2 (5 bases). With 0 bases removed from V and 4 bases from J, the gap between germline ends came to 10 bases. The CDR3 runs to 15 residues. The germline gives CDR1 SGDLS, CDR2 YYNGEE.

This chain connects TRBV18 to TRBJ1-1; D is ambiguous. This CDR3 contains 14 residues. Trimming pared 2 bases from V and 1 base from J, leaving 8 bases between. Germline V gives CDR1 KGHSH, CDR2 LQKENI. The CDR3 loop reads CASSPLPENTEAFF. CDR3 bases: TGTGCCAGCTCACCATTACCAGAGAACACTGAAGCTTTCTTT.